This TCR beta chain was profiled in a study of vaccination and CD4 T cells after COVID-19. Study in general: Convalescent cases consisted of six males and four females, of whom two were Hispanic. Samples from three convalescent patients were taken at day 14 and days 161 to 241 post-vaccination. Broader study findings: In convalescent patients, a median 86.3% of post-vaccine SARS-CoV-2-reactive clones appeared only after vaccination.

Time point defined: late sampling 161 to 241 days after vaccination in a few convalescent patients. TCRdb itself ran the PCR reads through MiXCR, one entry per CDR3 protein. Here the sample spans just under 30,000 distinct CDR3 sequences, about 46% being singletons. The sample holds a few counts of this clonotype. Its antigen is as yet unknown. The receptor was isolated from a human donor who had recovered from COVID-19. Source: CD4+ T cells from blood, taken about 7 months after SARS-CoV-2 vaccination.

This CDR3 is CASSPAGVRDTQYF. The CDR3 nucleotides read TGTGCCAGCAGCCCAGCGGGAGTTCGGGATACGCAGTATTTT. The genes are TRBV6-1 and TRBJ2-3; TRBD2 agrees at 8 bases. The V gene's germline CDR1 is MNHNS and CDR2 SASEGT. V lost 6 bases and J lost 6; bases outside the gene matches: 8. The CDR3 runs to 14 residues.